The subject of this entry is one T cell receptor (beta chain). Here immunoSEQ multiplex PCR was the method, and the copy in TCRdb shows in-frame clones only, minus some. The table records hundreds of thousands of clones, about 88% of them present only once. The data stem from a study of blood T cell repertoires in COVID-19. The overall study: Acute and convalescent COVID-19 samples came from the United States, Italy and Spain.

This CDR3 contains 14 residues. V dropped 5 bases and J dropped 0 bases, with 11 bases sitting between them. Germline V gene sequence: CDR1 MNHEY, CDR2 SMNVEV (reference sequence). The sequencing sample was made of peripheral blood. This chain uses TRBV27 with TRBJ2-7, with D possibly being TRBD1 (6 bases). This clonotype was sampled from a man aged 40-50 years with acute or convalescent COVID-19. The chain's CDR3 is CASSTLDSSYEQYF. CDR3 bases: TGTGCCAGCAGTACTCTGGACAGCTCCTACGAGCAGTACTTC.